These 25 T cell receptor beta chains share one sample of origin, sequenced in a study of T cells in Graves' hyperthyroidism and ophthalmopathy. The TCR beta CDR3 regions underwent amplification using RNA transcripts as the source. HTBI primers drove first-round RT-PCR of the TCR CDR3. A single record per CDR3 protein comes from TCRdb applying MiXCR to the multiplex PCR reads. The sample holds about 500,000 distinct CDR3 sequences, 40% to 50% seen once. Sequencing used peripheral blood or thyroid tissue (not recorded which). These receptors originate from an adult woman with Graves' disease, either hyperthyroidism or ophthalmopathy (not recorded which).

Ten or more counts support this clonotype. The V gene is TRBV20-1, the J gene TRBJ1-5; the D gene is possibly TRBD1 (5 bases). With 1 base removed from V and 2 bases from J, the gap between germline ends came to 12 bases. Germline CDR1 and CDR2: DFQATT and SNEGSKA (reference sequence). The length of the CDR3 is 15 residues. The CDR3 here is CSARGWGSRNQPQHF. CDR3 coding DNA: TGCAGTGCTAGAGGCTGGGGGTCCCGCAATCAGCCCCAGCATTTT.

The CDR3 region is CASSLPNGGYTF. CDR3 DNA sequence: TGTGCCAGCAGTCTCCCGAACGGGGGCTACACCTTC. The chain carries TRBV28 and TRBJ1-2; D is ambiguous. Germline assignment: CDR1 MDHEN and CDR2 SYDVKM. The CDR3 loop spans 12 amino acids. V was pared by 5 bases and J by 8 bases, with 12 bases between.

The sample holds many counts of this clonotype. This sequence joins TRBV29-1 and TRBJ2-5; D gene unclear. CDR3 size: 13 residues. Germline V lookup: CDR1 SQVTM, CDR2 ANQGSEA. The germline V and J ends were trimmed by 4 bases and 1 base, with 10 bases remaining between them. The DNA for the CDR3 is TGCAGCGTTGCTCTCGCGGCCCAAGAGACCCAGTACTTC. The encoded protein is CSVALAAQETQYF.

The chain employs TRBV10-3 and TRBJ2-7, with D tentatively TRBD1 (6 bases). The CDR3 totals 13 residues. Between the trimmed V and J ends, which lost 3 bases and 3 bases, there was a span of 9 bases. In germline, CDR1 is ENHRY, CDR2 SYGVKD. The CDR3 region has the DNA TGTGCCATCAGTGACCCAGGGGACTACGAGCAGTACTTC. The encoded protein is CAISDPGDYEQYF.

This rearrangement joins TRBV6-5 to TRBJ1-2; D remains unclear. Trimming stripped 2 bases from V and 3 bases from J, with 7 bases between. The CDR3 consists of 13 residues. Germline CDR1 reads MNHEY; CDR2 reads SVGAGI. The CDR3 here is CASSYEVHYGYTF. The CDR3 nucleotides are TGTGCCAGCAGTTACGAGGTACACTATGGCTACACCTTC.

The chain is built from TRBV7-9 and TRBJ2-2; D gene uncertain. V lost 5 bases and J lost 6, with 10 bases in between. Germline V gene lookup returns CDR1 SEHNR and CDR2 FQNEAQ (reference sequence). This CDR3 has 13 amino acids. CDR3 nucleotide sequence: TGTGCCAGCAGCGGGGAACGGGCCGGGGAGCTGTTTTTT. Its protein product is CASSGERAGELFF.

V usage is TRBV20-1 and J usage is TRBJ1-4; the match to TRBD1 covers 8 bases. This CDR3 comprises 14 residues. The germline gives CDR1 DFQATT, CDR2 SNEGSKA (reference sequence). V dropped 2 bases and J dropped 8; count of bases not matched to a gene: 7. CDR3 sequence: CSARSTGDVEKLFF. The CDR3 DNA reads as TGCAGTGCTAGATCGACAGGGGATGTAGAAAAACTGTTTTTT.

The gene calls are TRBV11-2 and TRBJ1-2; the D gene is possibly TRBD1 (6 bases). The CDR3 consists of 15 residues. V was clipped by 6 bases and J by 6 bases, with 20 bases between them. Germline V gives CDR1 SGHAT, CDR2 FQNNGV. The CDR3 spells CASRGTNYRADGYTF. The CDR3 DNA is TGTGCCAGCAGAGGAACAAATTACAGGGCGGATGGCTACACCTTC.

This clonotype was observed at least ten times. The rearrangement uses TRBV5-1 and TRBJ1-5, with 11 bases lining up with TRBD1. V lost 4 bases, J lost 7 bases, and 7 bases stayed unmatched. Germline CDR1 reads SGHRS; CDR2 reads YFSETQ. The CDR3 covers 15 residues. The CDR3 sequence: CASSPGTGGIQPQHF. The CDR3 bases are TGCGCCAGCAGCCCCGGGACAGGGGGAATCCAGCCCCAGCATTTT.

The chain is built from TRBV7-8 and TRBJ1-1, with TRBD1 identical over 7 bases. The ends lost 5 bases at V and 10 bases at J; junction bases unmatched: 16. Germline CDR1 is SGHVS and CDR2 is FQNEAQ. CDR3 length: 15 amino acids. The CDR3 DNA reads TGTGCCAGCAGCCCTAGGTCTAGCACAGGGGTGGGAGCTTTCTTT. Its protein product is CASSPRSSTGVGAFF.

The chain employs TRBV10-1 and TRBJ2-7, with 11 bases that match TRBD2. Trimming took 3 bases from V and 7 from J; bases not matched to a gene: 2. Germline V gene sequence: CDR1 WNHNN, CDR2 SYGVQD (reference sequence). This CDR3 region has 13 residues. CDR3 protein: CASSETSGSEQYF. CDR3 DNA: TGCGCCAGCAGTGAAACTAGCGGGAGTGAGCAGTACTTC.

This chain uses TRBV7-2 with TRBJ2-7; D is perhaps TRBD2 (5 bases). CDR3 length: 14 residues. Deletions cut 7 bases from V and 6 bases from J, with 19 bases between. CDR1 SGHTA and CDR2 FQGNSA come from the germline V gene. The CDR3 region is CASTPAGLLGEQYF. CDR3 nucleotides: TGTGCCAGCACTCCCGCCGGACTTCTCGGCGAGCAGTACTTC.

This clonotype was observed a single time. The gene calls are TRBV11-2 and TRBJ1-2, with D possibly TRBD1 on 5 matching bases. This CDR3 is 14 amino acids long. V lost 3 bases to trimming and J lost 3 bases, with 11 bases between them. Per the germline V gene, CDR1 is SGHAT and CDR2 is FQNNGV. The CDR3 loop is CASSFLAGHYGYTF. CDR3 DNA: TGTGCCAGCAGCTTTCTAGCGGGACACTATGGCTACACCTTC.

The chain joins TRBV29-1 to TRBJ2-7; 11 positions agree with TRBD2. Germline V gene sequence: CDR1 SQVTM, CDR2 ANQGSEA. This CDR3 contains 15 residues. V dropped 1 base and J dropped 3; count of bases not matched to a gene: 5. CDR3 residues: CSVEGGLAALYEQYF. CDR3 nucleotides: TGCAGCGTTGAAGGGGGACTAGCGGCCCTCTACGAGCAGTACTTC.

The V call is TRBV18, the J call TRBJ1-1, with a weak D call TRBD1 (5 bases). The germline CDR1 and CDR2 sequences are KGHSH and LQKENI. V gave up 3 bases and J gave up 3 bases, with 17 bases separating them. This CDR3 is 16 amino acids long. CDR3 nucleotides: TGTGCCAGCTCACCCCAATCACAGTTGGGGGACACTGAAGCTTTCTTT. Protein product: CASSPQSQLGDTEAFF. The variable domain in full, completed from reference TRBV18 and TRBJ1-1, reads NAGVMQNPRHLVRRRGQEARLRCSPMKGHSHVYWYRQLPEEGLKFMVYLQKENIIDESGMPKERFSAEFPKEGPSILRIQQVVRGDSAAYFCASSPQSQLGDTEAFFGQGTRLTVV.

CDR3: CSATDRANTEAFF. CDR3 nucleotides: TGCAGTGCAACCGACAGGGCCAACACTGAAGCTTTCTTT. The V and J genes are TRBV20-1 and TRBJ1-1, with 7 bases identical to TRBD1. The length of the CDR3 is 13 residues. Germline values: CDR1 DFQATT, CDR2 SNEGSKA (reference sequence). The trim removed 6 bases at V and 2 bases at J, leaving 6 bases unmatched.

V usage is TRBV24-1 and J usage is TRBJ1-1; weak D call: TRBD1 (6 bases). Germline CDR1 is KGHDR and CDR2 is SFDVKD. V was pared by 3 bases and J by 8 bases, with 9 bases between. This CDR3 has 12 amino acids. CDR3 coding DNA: TGTGCCACCAGTGATACCGGGACAGAAGCTTTCTTT. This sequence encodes CATSDTGTEAFF.

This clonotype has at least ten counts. Here the CDR3 reads CASSFTGAFYGYTF. CDR3 nucleotide sequence: TGTGCCAGCAGCTTTACGGGGGCCTTCTATGGCTACACCTTC. The chain has TRBV7-2 and TRBJ1-2; the D gene is possibly TRBD1 (6 bases). This CDR3 comprises 14 residues. The ends were cut back, 3 bases at V and 4 bases at J, with 12 bases in the middle. Germline V CDR1 and CDR2: SGHTA, FQGNSA. Full variable domain (rest looked up from reference TRBV7-2 and TRBJ1-2): GAGVSQSPSNKVTEKGKDVELRCDPISGHTALYWYRQSLGQGLEFLIYFQGNSAPDKSGLPSDRFSAERTGGSVSTLTIQRTQQEDSAVYLCASSFTGAFYGYTFGSGTRLTVV.

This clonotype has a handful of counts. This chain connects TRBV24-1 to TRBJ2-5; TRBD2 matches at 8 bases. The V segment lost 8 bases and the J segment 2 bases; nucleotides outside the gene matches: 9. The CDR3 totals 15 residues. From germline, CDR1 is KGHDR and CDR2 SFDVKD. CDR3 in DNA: TGTGCCACCAAGAGCGGGAGTGCCTTACAAGAGACCCAGTACTTC. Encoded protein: CATKSGSALQETQYF.

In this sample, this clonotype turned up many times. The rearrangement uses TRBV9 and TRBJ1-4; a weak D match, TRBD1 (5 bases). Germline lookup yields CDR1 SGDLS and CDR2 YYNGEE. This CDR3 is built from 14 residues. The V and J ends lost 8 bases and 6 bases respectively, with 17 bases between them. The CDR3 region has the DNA TGTGCCAGTACCTCAGGGCCGAGGGATGAAAAACTGTTTTTT. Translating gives CASTSGPRDEKLFF. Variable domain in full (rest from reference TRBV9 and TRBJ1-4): DSGVTQTPKHLITATGQRVTLRCSPRSGDLSVYWYQQSLDQGLQFLIQYYNGEERAKGNILERFSAQQFPDLHSELNLSSLELGDSALYFCASTSGPRDEKLFFGSGTQLSVL.

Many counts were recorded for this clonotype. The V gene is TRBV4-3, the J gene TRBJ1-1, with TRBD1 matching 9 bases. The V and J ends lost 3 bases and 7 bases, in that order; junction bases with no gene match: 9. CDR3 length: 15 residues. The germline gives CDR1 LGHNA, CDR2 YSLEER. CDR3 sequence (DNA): TGCGCCAGCAGCCAGGCCGACAGGGGGGTCGGTGAAGCTTTCTTT. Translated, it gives CASSQADRGVGEAFF.

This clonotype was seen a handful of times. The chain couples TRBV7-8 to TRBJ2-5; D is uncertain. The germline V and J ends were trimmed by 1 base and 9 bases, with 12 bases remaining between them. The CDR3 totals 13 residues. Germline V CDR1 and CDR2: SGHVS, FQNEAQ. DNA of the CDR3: TGTGCCAGCAGCTTAGAGCCCCTCTTGGCCCAGTACTTC. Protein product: CASSLEPLLAQYF.

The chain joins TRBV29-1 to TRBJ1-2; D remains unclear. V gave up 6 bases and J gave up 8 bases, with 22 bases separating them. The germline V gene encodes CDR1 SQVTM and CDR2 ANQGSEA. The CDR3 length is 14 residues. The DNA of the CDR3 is TGCAGCGTCACTGGGTCGTCCACGTACTTGGGCTACACCTTC. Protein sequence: CSVTGSSTYLGYTF. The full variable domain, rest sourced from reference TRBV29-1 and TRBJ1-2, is SAVISQKPSRDICQRGTSLTIQCQVDSQVTMMFWYRQQPGQSLTLIATANQGSEATYESGFVIDKFPISRPNLTFSTLTVSNMSPEDSSIYLCSVTGSSTYLGYTFGSGTRLTVV.

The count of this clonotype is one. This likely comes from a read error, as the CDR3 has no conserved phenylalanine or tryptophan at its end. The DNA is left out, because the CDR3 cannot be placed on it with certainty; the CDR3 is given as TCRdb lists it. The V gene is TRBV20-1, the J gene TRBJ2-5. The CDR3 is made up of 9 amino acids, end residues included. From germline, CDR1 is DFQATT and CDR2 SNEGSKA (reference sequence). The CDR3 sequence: CSARDPRDL.

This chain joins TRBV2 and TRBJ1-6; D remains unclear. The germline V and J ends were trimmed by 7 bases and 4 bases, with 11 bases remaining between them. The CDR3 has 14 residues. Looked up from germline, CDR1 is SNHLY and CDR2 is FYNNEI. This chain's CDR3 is CASIRRAYNSPLHF. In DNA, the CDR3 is TGTGCCAGCATCCGGAGGGCGTATAATTCACCCCTCCACTTT.